The 5 T cell receptor beta chains given below trace back to one sample, sequenced in a study of OX40 agonist ivuxolimab in advanced cancers. Libraries were prepared through the immunoSEQ multiplex PCR assay. TCRdb limited this immuneACCESS table to in-frame rearrangements with V and J called. A share of clones is missing; checked studies link under half to unresolved V genes, and the rest is unexplained. The sample contains around 60,000 clones, under 90% of them found a single time. Roughly 2% of the sample comes from the top ten. The material was CD4+ or CD8+ T cells sorted from blood, obtained in a trial of the OX40 agonist ivuxolimab. These receptors came from an adult with an advanced solid tumor such as melanoma, head and neck, liver or kidney cancer.

The chain recombines TRBV6-6 with TRBJ2-3; D gene uncertain. In germline, CDR1 is MNHNY, CDR2 SVGAGI (reference sequence). The V end was cut by 8 bases, the J end by 4 bases, with 13 bases between. CDR3 length equals 13 residues. CDR3 residues: CASHATPADTQYF. CDR3 nucleotide sequence: TGTGCCAGCCATGCCACCCCAGCAGATACGCAGTATTTT.

The V gene is TRBV6-1, the J gene TRBJ2-2, with 12 bases that match TRBD2. V was clipped by 4 bases and J by 2 bases; unmatched bases: 5. CDR1 is MNHNS, CDR2 SASEGT, per germline. There are 17 residues in the CDR3. DNA for the CDR3: TGTGCCAGCAGTGTACCTAGCGGGAGGGATAACACCGGGGAGCTGTTTTTT. Amino acid sequence: CASSVPSGRDNTGELFF.

This clone appeared a single time. This chain links TRBV6-1 with TRBJ2-7, with TRBD2 identical over 11 bases. CDR3 length: 19 residues. Germline lookup yields CDR1 MNHNS and CDR2 SASEGT. V was pared by 0 bases and J by 2 bases, with 12 bases of the junction left unmatched. The CDR3 nucleotides are TGTGCCAGCAGTGAAGCTATCGGGGGGACTAGCGGTACCCCCTACGAGCAGTACTTC. It is translated as CASSEAIGGTSGTPYEQYF.

This clone was seen a handful of times. The CDR3: CASSLGLASYNEQFF. The CDR3, as DNA: TGTGCCAGCAGCTTGGGACTCGCCTCCTACAATGAGCAGTTCTTC. The V gene is TRBV5-4, the J gene TRBJ2-1; D gene uncertain. V was clipped by 0 bases and J by 0 bases, with 7 bases between them. The germline gives CDR1 SGHNT, CDR2 YYREEE (reference sequence). This CDR3 contains 15 residues.

The chain joins TRBV7-2 to TRBJ1-2, with TRBD1 matching over 7 bases. Looked up from germline, CDR1 is SGHTA and CDR2 is FQGNSA. V trimming: 5 bases; J trimming: 1 base; junction bases outside the gene matches: 4. This CDR3 spans 14 amino acids. The CDR3 region is CASSPQGGNYGYTF. Here the CDR3 DNA reads TGTGCCAGCAGCCCGCAGGGGGGTAACTATGGCTACACCTTC. Together with reference TRBV7-2 and TRBJ1-2, the CDR3 gives the full variable domain: GAGVSQSPSNKVTEKGKDVELRCDPISGHTALYWYRQSLGQGLEFLIYFQGNSAPDKSGLPSDRFSAERTGGSVSTLTIQRTQQEDSAVYLCASSPQGGNYGYTFGSGTRLTVV.